Below, 3 T cell receptor beta chains from the same sample are listed, as sequenced in a study of T cell responses to AZD1222 COVID-19 vaccine. Sequencing was performed with immunoSEQ multiplex PCR; in TCRdb, only in-frame clones are kept and a portion is missing. The sample holds around 120,000 clones; about 85% are singletons and the top ten take under 3%. The sample in question was peripheral blood, obtained 28 days after the second AZD1222 dose. These receptor sequences come from an adult who received the AZD1222 COVID-19 vaccine.

The chain joins TRBV6-2 or TRBV6-3 to TRBJ2-2; D remains unclear. The CDR3 runs 14 residues. V dropped 2 bases and J dropped 1 base, with 5 bases sitting between them. Germline V gives CDR1 MNHEY, CDR2 SVGEGT. The CDR3 DNA sequence: TGTGCCAGCAGTTACCTCAGGAACACCGGGGAGCTGTTTTTT. As protein: CASSYLRNTGELFF.

The chain is built from TRBV5-4 and TRBJ2-3; D is possibly TRBD2 (6 bases). The CDR3 contains 16 residues. Trimming took 6 bases from V and 0 from J, leaving 17 bases between them. The V gene's germline CDR1 is SGHNT and CDR2 YYREEE (reference sequence). The DNA for the CDR3 is TGTGCCAGCACCCCCCGGAGGAGGGCTAGCACAGATACGCAGTATTTT. It encodes CASTPRRRASTDTQYF.

This sequence joins TRBV6-5 and TRBJ1-1; D gene unclear. The V end lost 5 bases, the J end lost 4 bases, and 11 bases lay between the germline ends. Germline CDR1 reads MNHEY; CDR2 reads SVGAGI. The CDR3 sequence is 13 residues long. As DNA, the CDR3 is TGTGCCAGCAGTATGGACGGCCTCACTGAAGCTTTCTTT. Translating it yields CASSMDGLTEAFF.